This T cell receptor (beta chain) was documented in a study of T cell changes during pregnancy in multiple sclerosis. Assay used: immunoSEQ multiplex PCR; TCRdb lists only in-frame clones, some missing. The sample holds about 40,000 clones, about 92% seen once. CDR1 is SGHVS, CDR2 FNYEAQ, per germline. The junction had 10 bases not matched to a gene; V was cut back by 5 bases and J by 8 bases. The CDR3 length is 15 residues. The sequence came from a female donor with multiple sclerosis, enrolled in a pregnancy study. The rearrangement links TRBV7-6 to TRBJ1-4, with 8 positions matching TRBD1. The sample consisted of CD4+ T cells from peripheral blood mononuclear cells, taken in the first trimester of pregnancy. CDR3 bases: TGTGCCAGCAGCGCTCGACAGGGGATAAGGGAAAAACTGTTTTTT. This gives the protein CASSARQGIREKLFF.